This entry describes one T cell receptor (beta chain). Its antigen remains unidentified. These data originate in a study of beta chain features in type 1 diabetes. V gave up 2 bases and J gave up 4 bases, with 12 bases separating them. Germline V gives CDR1 SGHAT, CDR2 FQNNGV. This CDR3 region has 14 residues. Findings and limits, study-wide: Among patients, naive, central memory and Treg TCRB repertoires appeared more similar than among healthy donors.

Expressed TCRB transcripts were sequenced after all isolated RNA was converted to cDNA. Using immunoSEQ multiplex PCR, the repertoire was profiled, and TCRdb retains in-frame clones only, with some absent. The profile shows about half a million clones, over 10% of them singletons. This chain uses TRBV11-2 with TRBJ2-7, with a tentative D call TRBD1 (5 bases). This receptor was taken from a young woman in good health. Sample: naive CD4+ T cells from blood. CDR3 sequence (DNA): TGTGCCAGCAGCTTATATCCCCAGGGTTACGAGCAGTACGTC. Protein: CASSLYPQGYEQYV.